The 6 T cell receptor beta chains reported below all come from one sample, sequenced in a study of T cells expressing NK-cell markers (dated by TCRdb to about 2020). The receptor library was made with 5' RACE. Reads for this sample came from an Illumina HiSeq 2000. One entry per CDR3 protein sequence results from the TCRdb reprocessing of the reads, with DNA left out. For this sample, the table gives 450,000 to 600,000 distinct CDR3 sequences. The ten largest clonotypes hold roughly 3.4% of the sample. Sequences were obtained from blood T cells: a sorted CD56 or NKG2C T cell subset, CD4+ or CD8+ T cells, or bulk PBMC T cells (not recorded which). The receptors here all came from a man between 18 and 29 years old in good health. Donor details come from another sample of the same person, matched by shared clones.

This sequence joins TRBV12-3 or TRBV12-4 and TRBJ2-1; without DNA, the TCRdb call of TRBD1 cannot be checked. This CDR3 contains 13 residues. CDR3 sequence: CASSPGQVYEQFF.

This sequence joins TRBV12-3 or TRBV12-4 and TRBJ1-6. This CDR3 region has 15 residues. CDR3 protein: CASSLAGPRTSPLHF.

The rearrangement uses TRBV5-1 and TRBJ1-2; the D gene TCRdb calls, TRBD1, cannot be checked with no DNA. The CDR3 is 14 amino acids. Germline loops: CDR1 SGHRS, CDR2 YFSETQ. CDR3 region: CASSGSGDDYGYTF. Supplemented by reference TRBV5-1 and TRBJ1-2, the full variable domain reads KAGVTQTPRYLIKTRGQQVTLSCSPISGHRSVSWYQQTPGQGLQFLFEYFSETQRNKGNFPGRFSGRQFSNSRSEMNVSTLELGDSALYLCASSGSGDDYGYTFGSGTRLTVV.

The chain carries TRBV20-1 and TRBJ2-3; TCRdb's assignment of TRBD2 cannot be checked, as there is no DNA. This CDR3 comprises 14 residues. CDR1 and CDR2 from the germline V gene are DFQATT and SNEGSKA (reference sequence). CDR3 residues: CSATVGPSTDTQYF.

The V gene is TRBV7-9, the J gene TRBJ2-5. The CDR3 covers 16 residues. Germline V gene data show CDR1 as SEHNR and CDR2 as FQNEAQ (reference sequence). The CDR3 sequence: CASSLTIGVWQETQYF. Full variable domain (missing parts from reference TRBV7-9 and TRBJ2-5): DTGVSQNPRHKITKRGQNVTFRCDPISEHNRLYWYRQTLGQGPEFLTYFQNEAQLEKSRLLSDRFSAERPKGSFSTLEIQRTEQGDSAMYLCASSLTIGVWQETQYFGPGTRLLVL.

This sequence joins TRBV12-3 or TRBV12-4 and TRBJ2-5; TCRdb indicates TRBD1, and absent DNA this call remains unverified. This CDR3 comprises 15 residues. The CDR3 is CASRNGTQYQETQYF.